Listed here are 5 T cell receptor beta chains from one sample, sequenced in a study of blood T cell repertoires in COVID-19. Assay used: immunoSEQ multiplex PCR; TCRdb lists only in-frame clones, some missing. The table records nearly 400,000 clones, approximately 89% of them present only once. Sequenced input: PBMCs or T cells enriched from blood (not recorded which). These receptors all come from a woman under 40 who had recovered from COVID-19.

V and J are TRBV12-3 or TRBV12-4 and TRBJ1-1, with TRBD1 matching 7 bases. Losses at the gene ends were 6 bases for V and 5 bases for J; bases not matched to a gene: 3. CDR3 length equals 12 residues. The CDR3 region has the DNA TGTGCCAGCAGCCAGACAGGGACTGAAGCTTTCTTT. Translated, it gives CASSQTGTEAFF.

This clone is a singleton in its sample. DNA for the CDR3: TGTGCCAGCAGTTCCCCCCCCTCTAGCGTTTTCTCCTACGAGCAGTACTTC. It specifies CASSSPPSSVFSYEQYF. This chain connects TRBV28 to TRBJ2-7, with D possibly TRBD2 on 6 matching bases. The germline V gene encodes CDR1 MDHEN and CDR2 SYDVKM. Trimming took off 4 bases at V and 0 bases at J, with 19 bases between the two ends. CDR3 length equals 17 residues.

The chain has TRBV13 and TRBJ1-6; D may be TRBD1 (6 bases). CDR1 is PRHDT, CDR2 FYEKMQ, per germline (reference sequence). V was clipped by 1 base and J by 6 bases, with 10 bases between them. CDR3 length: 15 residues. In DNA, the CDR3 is TGTGCCAGCAGCTTAGTGACAGGTAGTAATTCACCCCTCCACTTT. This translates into CASSLVTGSNSPLHF. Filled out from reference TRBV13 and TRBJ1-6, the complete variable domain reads AAGVIQSPRHLIKEKRETATLKCYPIPRHDTVYWYQQGPGQDPQFLISFYEKMQSDKGSIPDRFSAQQFSDYHSELNMSSLELGDSALYFCASSLVTGSNSPLHFGNGTRLTVT.

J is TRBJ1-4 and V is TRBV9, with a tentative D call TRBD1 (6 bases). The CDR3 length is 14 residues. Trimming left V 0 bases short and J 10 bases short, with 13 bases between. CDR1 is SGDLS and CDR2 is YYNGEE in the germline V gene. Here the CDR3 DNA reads TGTGCCAGCAGCGTAGGGACAGACCGTGGAAAACTGTTTTTT. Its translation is CASSVGTDRGKLFF.

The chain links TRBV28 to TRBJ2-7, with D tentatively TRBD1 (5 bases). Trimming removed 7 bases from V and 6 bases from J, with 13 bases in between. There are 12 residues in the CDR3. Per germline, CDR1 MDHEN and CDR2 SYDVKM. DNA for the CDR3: TGTGCCAGCAACCTCCAGGGTTCCGAGCAGTACTTC. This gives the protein CASNLQGSEQYF.